Each of the 10 T cell receptor beta chains below was sequenced from the same sample in a study of CDR3 diversity in severe acne. MiXCR was run by TCRdb on the PCR reads, yielding one entry per CDR3 protein. Of more than 70,000 distinct CDR3 sequences listed, approximately 49% are singletons. Material for sequencing was blood. All receptors come from a male donor with severe acne vulgaris.

The chain joins TRBV24-1 to TRBJ2-2; 7 bases match TRBD2. V lost 1 base, J lost 3 bases, and 4 bases stayed unmatched. CDR1 and CDR2 from the germline V gene are KGHDR and SFDVKD. The CDR3 runs to 16 residues. CDR3 sequence (DNA): TGTGCCACCAGTGATTTCGCGGGAGATTACACCGGGGAGCTGTTTTTT. Translated, it gives CATSDFAGDYTGELFF.

This clonotype is medium-sized in the sample. V usage is TRBV5-6 and J usage is TRBJ2-7, with 7 bases that match TRBD2. Germline V gene data show CDR1 as SGHDT and CDR2 as YYEEEE. V was clipped by 6 bases and J by 4 bases; unmatched bases: 10. The CDR3 length is 14 residues. CDR3 in amino acids: CASISSGSRYEQYF. The CDR3 region has the DNA TGTGCCAGCATATCTAGCGGTAGTAGGTACGAGCAGTACTTC. Together with reference TRBV5-6 and TRBJ2-7, the CDR3 gives the full variable domain: DAGVTQSPTHLIKTRGQQVTLRCSPKSGHDTVSWYQQALGQGPQFIFQYYEEEERQRGNFPDRFSGHQFPNYSSELNVNALLLGDSALYLCASISSGSRYEQYFGPGTRLTVT.

This clonotype was recorded once. V usage is TRBV10-3 and J usage is TRBJ2-7; 9 bases map to TRBD2. The CDR3 runs 15 residues. The trim removed 2 bases at V and 2 bases at J, leaving 4 bases unmatched. The V gene's germline CDR1 is ENHRY and CDR2 SYGVKD. For the CDR3, the DNA is TGTGCCATCAGTGAGCCGACTAGCGGACCCTACGAGCAGTACTTC. It is translated as CAISEPTSGPYEQYF.

This chain connects TRBV2 to TRBJ1-2, with a possible D match to TRBD1 (5 bases). The germline V gene encodes CDR1 SNHLY and CDR2 FYNNEI. Trimming removed 7 bases from V and 7 bases from J, with 7 bases in between. The CDR3 runs to 10 residues. The CDR3 bases are TGTGCCAGCATTGGGGGTGGCTACACCTTC. This translates into CASIGGGYTF.

Only a few counts were recorded for this clonotype. The chain recombines TRBV6-5 with TRBJ1-5; D is perhaps TRBD1 (5 bases). The CDR3 runs 15 residues. Germline lookup yields CDR1 MNHEY and CDR2 SVGAGI. The V end lost 5 bases, the J end lost 4 bases, and 15 bases lay between the germline ends. CDR3 residues: CASSEFVTVNQPQHF. Written as DNA, the CDR3 is TGTGCCAGCAGTGAATTTGTGACAGTTAATCAGCCCCAGCATTTT.

A note on this clonotype: A junction end diverges from the germline sequence, so it may reflect a read error. The chain has TRBV24-1 and TRBJ2-7, with 7 bases matching TRBD1. CDR1 KGHDR and CDR2 SFDVKD come from the germline V gene. This CDR3 contains 15 residues. Written as DNA, the CDR3 is TGTGCCAGCAGTCAATCCTCGACAGGGTTTCGCGAGCAGTACTTC. It codes for CASSQSSTGFREQYF.

The J gene is TRBJ1-5, the V gene TRBV29-1; D remains ambiguous. CDR1 is SQVTM and CDR2 is ANQGSEA in the germline V gene. CDR3 length: 13 amino acids. Trimming stripped 1 base from V and 11 bases from J, with 15 bases between. CDR3 sequence reads: CSVEVGPGRAQHF. CDR3 coding DNA: TGCAGCGTTGAAGTTGGGCCCGGTCGAGCCCAGCATTTT.

Turning to this clonotype: A much more abundant neighbour one base away suggests this may be a read error. This chain connects TRBV11-3 to TRBJ2-7, with D perhaps matching TRBD2 (6 bases). The germline gives CDR1 SGHNT, CDR2 YENEEA. CDR3 size: 13 residues. Trimming took 4 bases from V and 3 from J, leaving 10 bases between them. Here the CDR3 DNA reads TGTGCCAGCAGCTGGGACTCGAACTACGAGCAGTACTTC. Encoded protein: CASSWDSNYEQYF.

This clonotype has ten or more counts. The V call is TRBV24-1, the J call TRBJ2-1; 7 bases map to TRBD1. CDR1 is KGHDR and CDR2 is SFDVKD in the germline V gene. The CDR3 runs to 16 residues. The V gene end was trimmed by 3 bases and the J gene end by 9 bases; junction bases not matched to a gene: 13. CDR3 loop: CATSDLTGALGAEQFF. In DNA form, the CDR3 reads TGTGCCACCAGTGATCTTACAGGGGCCCTTGGAGCTGAGCAGTTCTTC.

This clonotype was picked up many times. The rearrangement uses TRBV20-1 and TRBJ2-5; TRBD2 aligns across 16 bases. Per the germline V gene, CDR1 is DFQATT and CDR2 is SNEGSKA (reference sequence). The junction had 8 bases not matched to a gene; V was cut back by 6 bases and J by 7 bases. The CDR3 extends over 15 amino acids. CDR3 in amino acids: CSATGGTSGRVTQYF. In DNA, the CDR3 is TGCAGTGCCACCGGAGGGACTAGCGGGAGGGTGACCCAGTACTTC.